Each of the 6 T cell receptor beta chains below was sequenced from the same sample in a study of T cell changes during pregnancy in multiple sclerosis. Clones were sequenced by immunoSEQ multiplex PCR, and TCRdb holds only the in-frame ones, with some missing. The sample lists about 130,000 clones; roughly 95% were seen once. The specimen was peripheral blood, collected after pregnancy. All receptors derive from a female donor with multiple sclerosis, enrolled in a pregnancy study.

This chain joins TRBV5-3 and TRBJ2-2, with 8 bases fitting TRBD1. TRBV5-3 is flagged as an ORF with uncertain function. The CDR3 runs 17 residues. The trim removed 4 bases at V and 8 bases at J, leaving 16 bases unmatched. The CDR3 loop reads CARSGTGSKVSQGELFF. CDR3 nucleotide sequence: TGTGCCAGAAGCGGGACAGGTAGTAAGGTATCGCAAGGGGAGCTGTTTTTT.

The chain combines TRBV5-1 with TRBJ2-7; D gene uncertain. The CDR3 is 12 amino acids. Germline V gives CDR1 SGHRS, CDR2 YFSETQ. Trimming pared 0 bases from V and 4 bases from J, leaving 5 bases between. CDR3 amino acids: CASSLDLYEQYF. The CDR3 DNA sequence: TGCGCCAGCAGCTTGGATTTATACGAGCAGTACTTC.

V is TRBV10-3 and J is TRBJ2-7; a weak D match, TRBD2 (6 bases). Germline CDR1 is ENHRY and CDR2 is SYGVKD. The ends were cut back, 10 bases at V and 4 bases at J, with 20 bases in the middle. This CDR3 has 14 amino acids. CDR3 coding DNA: TGTGCCACTGCACCCGGGACTCTCGGTTACGAGCAGTACTTC. Translating gives CATAPGTLGYEQYF.

Turning to this clone: At one of its ends the junction is not consistent with the germline gene, which may arise from a read error. This chain connects TRBV27 to TRBJ1-5, with D hard to call. Germline V gene lookup returns CDR1 MNHEY and CDR2 SMNVEV (reference sequence). This CDR3 spans 15 amino acids. Written as DNA, the CDR3 is TGTGCCAGCAGTCTATCCAGAAATGGCAATCAGCCCCAGCATTTT. Amino acid sequence: CASSLSRNGNQPQHF.

The V call is TRBV7-2, the J call TRBJ1-3; unclear D gene. Trimming left V 7 bases short and J 3 bases short, with 13 bases between. The V gene's germline CDR1 is SGHTA and CDR2 FQGNSA. CDR3 length equals 14 residues. The CDR3 DNA follows: TGTGCCAGCATGAGGGCGGGCGGTGGAAACACCATATATTTT. Translation: CASMRAGGGNTIYF.

The gene calls are TRBV6-9 and TRBJ2-1; no clear D gene. The CDR3 sequence is 10 residues long. The ends were cut back, 11 bases at V and 6 bases at J, with 8 bases in the middle. Germline loops: CDR1 MNHGY, CDR2 SVAAGI. The CDR3 reads CAPPRNEQFF. The CDR3 region has the DNA TGTGCCCCTCCCCGCAATGAGCAGTTCTTC.